Detailed here is one TCR beta chain. Sequenced by immunoSEQ multiplex PCR; TCRdb stores in-frame clones only, minus some. This sample yields roughly 30,000 clones, of which roughly 86% are seen a single time; roughly 5.2% belongs to the top ten. This sample is drawn from a study of T cells in tuberculosis. Across the study: The T cells targeted glucose monomycolate, a mycobacterial lipid, via CD1B. IGRA-negative adolescents, IGRA-positive adolescents with latent tuberculosis and adults with active tuberculosis formed this South African cohort.

Time point of the sample: new active TB diagnosis, blood taken before or within 7 days of starting treatment. CDR1 and CDR2 from the germline V gene are KGHSH and LQKENI. The ends lost 5 bases at V and 1 base at J; junction bases unmatched: 3. The CDR3 has 15 amino acids. V usage is TRBV18 and J usage is TRBJ2-2; 8 bases align to TRBD1. This clonotype originated in an adult with tuberculosis. Specimen: PBMCs, collected at tuberculosis diagnosis. The CDR3 coding sequence is TGTGCCAGCTCAATCGACAGGGGGAACACCGGGGAGCTGTTTTTT. Protein sequence: CASSIDRGNTGELFF.